This T cell receptor beta chain was sequenced for a study of blood T cells in healthy people across ages. The study, taken as a whole, reports: PBMCs left unsorted prevented a conclusive naive versus antigen-experienced comparison. Older age went with lower TCR beta diversity per million T cells, in a roughly linear way.

Peripheral blood samples of roughly 9.8 milliliters were drawn from each donor. The authors ran a second PCR of roughly 6 to 11 cycles using a sample-barcoded 5' primer and a J-beta primer mix. In TCRdb, the 5' RACE reads were re-called with MiXCR into one record per CDR3 protein. The sample holds approximately 820,000 distinct CDR3 sequences; under 45% are singletons and the top ten take roughly 19%. This clonotype has more than one count but fewer than ten. The antigen is not known. This TCR was recovered from a man in his sixties in good health. The source material was blood.

The CDR3 DNA is TGCGCCAGCAGCTTGGTACTCCTAGATACCTACAATGAGCAGTTCTTC. Protein: CASSLVLLDTYNEQFF. This rearrangement joins TRBV5-1 to TRBJ2-1; no definite D call. V dropped 0 bases and J dropped 2 bases, with 12 bases sitting between them. The CDR3 covers 16 residues. CDR1 is SGHRS, CDR2 YFSETQ, per germline.